These 25 T cell receptor beta chains were all obtained from the same sample, sequenced in a study of long-term antiretroviral therapy in people with HIV. Assay version v3.0 of immunoSEQ was used, and it was run at survey level. Sequenced by immunoSEQ multiplex PCR; TCRdb stores in-frame clones only, minus some. The sample holds 23,000 or so clones; around 87% are singletons and the top ten take around 8.6%. The starting material was unsorted PBMCs, obtained 0.2 years before starting antiretroviral therapy. The origin of the receptors is a man younger than 35 with HIV.

The chain joins TRBV9 to TRBJ2-3, with 14 nucleotides matching TRBD2. Germline CDR1 and CDR2: SGDLS and YYNGEE. This CDR3 comprises 17 residues. Unmatched junction bases numbered 5, after V lost 3 bases and J lost 2 bases. The CDR3 reads CASSAGLAGGPTDTQYF. The CDR3, as DNA: TGTGCCAGCAGCGCCGGACTAGCGGGAGGTCCCACAGATACGCAGTATTTT.

The V gene is TRBV7-2, the J gene TRBJ2-1, with 8 bases matching TRBD2. Losses at the gene ends were 1 base for V and 7 bases for J; bases not matched to a gene: 6. The CDR3 totals 15 residues. Germline V CDR1 and CDR2: SGHTA, FQGNSA. CDR3 sequence (DNA): TGTGCCAGCAGCTTAGAAGCGGGGGTGGGGAATGAGCAGTTCTTC. Protein product: CASSLEAGVGNEQFF.

The rearrangement links TRBV6-1 to TRBJ2-1, with D perhaps TRBD1 (5 bases). Trimming left V 7 bases short and J 6 bases short, with 16 bases between. The CDR3 is 14 amino acids. Germline V gives CDR1 MNHNS, CDR2 SASEGT. The CDR3 region has the DNA TGTGCCAGCAATGTCCAGGGTTGGGCCAATGAGCAGTTCTTC. Encoded protein: CASNVQGWANEQFF.

This chain links TRBV4-3 with TRBJ2-2, with D unclear. V was trimmed by 0 bases and J by 6 bases, leaving 20 bases between them. Germline-derived CDR1 and CDR2 are LGHNA and YSLEER. The CDR3 covers 18 residues. The CDR3 loop reads CASSQEGRKQVGSGELFF. The CDR3 region has the DNA TGCGCCAGCAGCCAAGAAGGTAGGAAGCAGGTAGGTTCCGGGGAGCTGTTTTTT.

In this sample, this clone turned up once. This sequence joins TRBV15 and TRBJ1-1, with D perhaps matching TRBD1 (6 bases). Germline V gene data show CDR1 as LNHNV and CDR2 as YYDKDF (reference sequence). The CDR3 covers 15 residues. The germline V and J ends were trimmed by 3 bases and 3 bases, with 14 bases remaining between them. CDR3 DNA sequence: TGTGCCACCAGCAGGGTCCGTGGGGGCCACACTGAAGCTTTCTTT. Its translation: CATSRVRGGHTEAFF.

The chain links TRBV9 to TRBJ1-4; D is unclear. The CDR3 is 14 residues long. The germline V gene encodes CDR1 SGDLS and CDR2 YYNGEE. Between the trimmed V and J ends, which lost 0 bases and 8 bases, there was a span of 11 bases. The CDR3 coding sequence is TGTGCCAGCAGCGTAGGAGGGAGAGTAGAAAAACTGTTTTTT. Translated: CASSVGGRVEKLFF. The full variable domain, rest sourced from reference TRBV9 and TRBJ1-4, is DSGVTQTPKHLITATGQRVTLRCSPRSGDLSVYWYQQSLDQGLQFLIQYYNGEERAKGNILERFSAQQFPDLHSELNLSSLELGDSALYFCASSVGGRVEKLFFGSGTQLSVL.

The gene calls are TRBV12-5 and TRBJ2-1; D tentatively reads TRBD1 or TRBD2 (5 bases each). The CDR3 runs 14 residues. V lost 6 bases to trimming and J lost 5 bases, with 14 bases between them. CDR1 and CDR2 (germline): LGHNT, FRNRAP. CDR3 region: CASGRTGADNEQFF. The CDR3 DNA follows: TGTGCTAGTGGGCGTACCGGGGCGGACAATGAGCAGTTCTTC.

The chain couples TRBV7-7 to TRBJ1-2; D uncertain. This CDR3 is 11 amino acids long. Germline V gives CDR1 SSHAT, CDR2 FNYEAQ (reference sequence). The CDR3 region has the DNA TGTGCTATTCAAGTCGGGGATGGCTACACCTTC. It codes for CAIQVGDGYTF. Supplemented by reference TRBV7-7 and TRBJ1-2, the full variable domain reads GAGVSQSPRYKVTKRGQDVTLRCDPISSHATLYWYQQALGQGPEFLTYFNYEAQPDKSGLPSDRFSAERPEGSISTLTIQRTEQRDSAMYRCAIQVGDGYTFGSGTRLTVV.

This clone was found once. The gene calls are TRBV5-1 and TRBJ2-1; TRBD1 matches 7 bases. The CDR3 is 16 amino acids. Looked up from germline, CDR1 is SGHRS and CDR2 is YFSETQ. With V trimmed by 3 bases and J by 2 bases, 8 bases remained unmatched. CDR3 protein: CASSWSRTGAYNEQFF. CDR3 in DNA: TGCGCCAGCAGCTGGAGCCGAACAGGGGCCTACAATGAGCAGTTCTTC.

J is TRBJ2-1 and V is TRBV2; no definite D call. Trimming stripped 7 bases from V and 5 bases from J, with 9 bases between. CDR1 and CDR2 from the germline V gene are SNHLY and FYNNEI. The CDR3 runs 12 residues. The CDR3 protein is CASNGRNNEQFF. CDR3 sequence (DNA): TGTGCCAGCAATGGGCGAAACAATGAGCAGTTCTTC.

The V and J genes are TRBV18 and TRBJ1-5; maybe TRBD1 (5 bases). The CDR3 is 14 residues long. V shed 4 bases and J shed 4 bases, with 11 bases lying between them. Germline CDR1 is KGHSH and CDR2 is LQKENI. The CDR3 nucleotides read TGTGCCAGCTCACTGCGAACAGGAAATCAGCCCCAGCATTTT. Protein sequence: CASSLRTGNQPQHF.

V gene TRBV11-1 combines with J gene TRBJ2-7; D assignment may be TRBD1 or TRBD2 (6 bases each). This CDR3 contains 17 residues. Per the germline V gene, CDR1 is SGHAT and CDR2 is FQDESV (reference sequence). The V end lost 2 bases, the J end lost 2 bases, and 19 bases lay between the germline ends. This CDR3 is CASSLTVDRREPYEQYF. The CDR3 nucleotides are TGTGCCAGCAGCTTAACGGTCGACAGGCGGGAACCCTACGAGCAGTACTTC. The variable domain in full, with the rest retrieved from reference TRBV11-1 and TRBJ2-7, is EAEVAQSPRYKITEKSQAVAFWCDPISGHATLYWYRQILGQGPELLVQFQDESVVDDSQLPKDRFSAERLKGVDSTLKIQPAELGDSAMYLCASSLTVDRREPYEQYFGPGTRLTVT.

This rearrangement joins TRBV7-2 to TRBJ2-1; 15 nucleotides match TRBD2. Germline CDR1 reads SGHTA; CDR2 reads FQGNSA. Trimming took 0 bases from V and 9 from J; bases not matched to a gene: 9. This CDR3 region has 18 residues. The CDR3 sequence: CASSLAHGLAGGPSEQFF. The CDR3 DNA follows: TGTGCCAGCAGCTTAGCGCACGGACTAGCGGGAGGGCCAAGTGAGCAGTTCTTC.

This clone came up once. The rearrangement links TRBV4-3 to TRBJ2-7, with a tentative D call TRBD2 (5 bases). Germline CDR1 and CDR2: LGHNA and YSLEER. V was clipped by 0 bases and J by 9 bases, with 12 bases between them. This CDR3 is built from 13 residues. This CDR3 is CASSQERRRGQYF. The CDR3 DNA reads as TGCGCCAGCAGCCAAGAACGGCGTCGGGGGCAGTACTTC.

J is TRBJ2-1 and V is TRBV4-3, with D possibly matching TRBD1 (5 bases). This CDR3 is built from 15 residues. The V gene lost 1 base and the J gene lost 0 bases, with 7 bases spanning the gap. The germline gives CDR1 LGHNA, CDR2 YSLEER. The CDR3 DNA reads as TGCGCCAGCAGCCAAGTTCAGGGCTCCTACAATGAGCAGTTCTTC. Translation gives CASSQVQGSYNEQFF.

This clone was detected once. The V gene is TRBV6-1, the J gene TRBJ2-3, with D perhaps matching TRBD2 (6 bases). The CDR3 has 15 amino acids. CDR1 and CDR2 from the germline V gene are MNHNS and SASEGT. V was shortened by 2 bases and J by 0 bases, with 9 bases between the two germline ends. The DNA of the CDR3 is TGTGCCAGCAGTGAATCAGGGACTAGCACAGATACGCAGTATTTT. This gives the protein CASSESGTSTDTQYF.

V and J are TRBV11-2 and TRBJ2-3, with D possibly TRBD1 on 5 matching bases. V was trimmed by 6 bases and J by 5 bases, leaving 18 bases between them. The CDR3 runs 15 residues. Looked up from germline, CDR1 is SGHAT and CDR2 is FQNNGV. Written as DNA, the CDR3 is TGTGCCAGCAGTCCCTTCAGGGATTGGGGAGATACGCAGTATTTT. It yields the protein CASSPFRDWGDTQYF.

The V and J genes are TRBV5-6 and TRBJ1-2, with TRBD1 as a possible D gene (6 bases). V was pared by 10 bases and J by 0 bases, with 13 bases between. Germline lookup yields CDR1 SGHDT and CDR2 YYEEEE. The CDR3 is made up of 13 amino acids. Here the CDR3 reads CAARRDTNYGYTF. Here the CDR3 DNA reads TGTGCCGCTCGACGGGACACTAACTATGGCTACACCTTC.

The V call is TRBV7-2, the J call TRBJ1-1, with a tentative D call TRBD1 (5 bases). Germline lookup yields CDR1 SGHTA and CDR2 FQGNSA. Trimming stripped 3 bases from V and 0 bases from J, with 11 bases between. The CDR3 has 15 residues. CDR3 sequence reads: CASSFSGRLNTEAFF. Written as DNA, the CDR3 is TGTGCCAGCAGCTTCTCGGGACGTCTGAACACTGAAGCTTTCTTT.

The V and J genes are TRBV30 and TRBJ1-1, with 11 positions matching TRBD1. Germline CDR1 is GTSNPN and CDR2 is SVGIG (reference sequence). Trimming cost V 0 bases and J 4 bases; bases outside gene matches: 7. The CDR3 contains 16 residues. The CDR3 spells CAWSVGLDRGPTEAFF. For the CDR3, the DNA is TGTGCCTGGAGTGTAGGGTTGGACAGGGGGCCCACTGAAGCTTTCTTT.

The gene calls are TRBV27 and TRBJ2-7; D unresolved. Germline V gives CDR1 MNHEY, CDR2 SMNVEV (reference sequence). The CDR3 length is 13 residues. V lost 2 bases and J lost 0, with 5 bases in between. The chain's CDR3 is CASSLRVSYEQYF. Here the CDR3 DNA reads TGTGCCAGCAGTTTAAGGGTCTCCTACGAGCAGTACTTC.

This chain uses TRBV9 with TRBJ2-3; D possibly uses TRBD1 or TRBD2 (5 bases each). The CDR3 contains 16 residues. Germline assignment: CDR1 SGDLS and CDR2 YYNGEE. V was trimmed by 4 bases and J by 0 bases, leaving 15 bases between them. The CDR3 reads CASSLSGRTSTDTQYF. The DNA for the CDR3 is TGTGCCAGCAGCTTGAGCGGAAGGACAAGCACAGATACGCAGTATTTT.

The DNA of the CDR3 is TGTGCCAGCAGCTTCGGGACAGGGATGGTCGAGCAGTACTTC. It specifies CASSFGTGMVEQYF. The chain recombines TRBV5-8 with TRBJ2-7, with TRBD1 matching 9 bases. Germline assignment: CDR1 SGHTS and CDR2 YDEGEE. J was trimmed by 6 bases and V by 2 bases; bases with no gene match: 6. The CDR3 runs to 14 residues.

V gene TRBV4-3 combines with J gene TRBJ2-3; D is possibly TRBD2 (6 bases). The germline CDR1 and CDR2 sequences are LGHNA and YSLEER. The CDR3 has 18 amino acids. V lost 0 bases, J lost 8 bases, and 24 bases lay in between. Written as DNA, the CDR3 is TGCGCCAGCAGCCAAGATTACGGAGGGAGTGGGATACATCGTACGCAGTATTTT. The encoded protein is CASSQDYGGSGIHRTQYF.

This chain connects TRBV4-2 to TRBJ1-3, with D tentatively TRBD1 (6 bases). The ends were cut back, 3 bases at V and 5 bases at J, with 14 bases in the middle. Germline V lookup: CDR1 LGHNA, CDR2 YNFKEQ. This CDR3 spans 15 amino acids. The CDR3 DNA reads as TGTGCCAGCAGCCAGGTTACAGGGACTCGAAACACCATATATTTT. This codes for CASSQVTGTRNTIYF.